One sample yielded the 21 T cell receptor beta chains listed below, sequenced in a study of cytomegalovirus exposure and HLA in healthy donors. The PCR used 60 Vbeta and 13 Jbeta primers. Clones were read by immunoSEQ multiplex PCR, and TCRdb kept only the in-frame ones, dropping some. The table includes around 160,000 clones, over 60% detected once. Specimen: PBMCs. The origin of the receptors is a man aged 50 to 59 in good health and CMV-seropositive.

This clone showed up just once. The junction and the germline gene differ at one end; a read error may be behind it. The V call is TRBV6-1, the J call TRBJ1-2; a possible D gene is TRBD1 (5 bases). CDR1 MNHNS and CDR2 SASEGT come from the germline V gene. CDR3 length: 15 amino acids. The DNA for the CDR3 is TGTGCCAGCAGCGAAGGGCAGGGTTTCTTCTATGGCTACACCTTC. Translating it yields CASSEGQGFFYGYTF.

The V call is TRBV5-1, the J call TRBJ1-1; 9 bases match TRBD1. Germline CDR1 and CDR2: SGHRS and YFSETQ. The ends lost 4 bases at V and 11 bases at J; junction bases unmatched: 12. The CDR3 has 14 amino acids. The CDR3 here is CASSDTGTGLGAFF. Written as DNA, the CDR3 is TGCGCCAGCAGCGACACTGGGACAGGGCTTGGGGCTTTCTTT.

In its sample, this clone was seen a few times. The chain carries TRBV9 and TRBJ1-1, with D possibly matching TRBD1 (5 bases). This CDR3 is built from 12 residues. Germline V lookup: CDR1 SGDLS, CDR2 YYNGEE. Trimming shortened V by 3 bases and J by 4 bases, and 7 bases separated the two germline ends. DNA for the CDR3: TGTGCCAGCAGCGCGGGGGGCACTGAAGCTTTCTTT. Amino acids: CASSAGGTEAFF. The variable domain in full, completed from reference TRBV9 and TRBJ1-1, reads DSGVTQTPKHLITATGQRVTLRCSPRSGDLSVYWYQQSLDQGLQFLIQYYNGEERAKGNILERFSAQQFPDLHSELNLSSLELGDSALYFCASSAGGTEAFFGQGTRLTVV.

Here the CDR3 DNA reads TGTGCCATCAGTGAGTCAAACAGCCAAGAGACCCAGTACTTC. This encodes CAISESNSQETQYF. The J gene is TRBJ2-5, the V gene TRBV10-3, with no clear D. Per the germline V gene, CDR1 is ENHRY and CDR2 is SYGVKD. Trimming pared 0 bases from V and 1 base from J, leaving 6 bases between. The CDR3 is made up of 14 amino acids.

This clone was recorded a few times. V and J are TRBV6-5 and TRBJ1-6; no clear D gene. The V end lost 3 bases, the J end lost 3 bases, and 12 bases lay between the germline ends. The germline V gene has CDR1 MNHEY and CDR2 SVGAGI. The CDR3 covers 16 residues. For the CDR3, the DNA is TGTGCCAGCAGTTATTCTGTCCAGATCTATAATTCACCCCTCCACTTT. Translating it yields CASSYSVQIYNSPLHF.

This chain's CDR3 is CASSLVSGVQETQYF. The CDR3 DNA sequence: TGCGCCAGCAGCTTGGTAAGCGGGGTCCAAGAGACCCAGTACTTC. V gene TRBV5-1 combines with J gene TRBJ2-5; 7 positions agree with TRBD2. Germline-derived CDR1 and CDR2 are SGHRS and YFSETQ. After removal of 0 bases from V and 1 base from J, the junction contained 3 bases not matched to a gene. This CDR3 contains 15 residues.

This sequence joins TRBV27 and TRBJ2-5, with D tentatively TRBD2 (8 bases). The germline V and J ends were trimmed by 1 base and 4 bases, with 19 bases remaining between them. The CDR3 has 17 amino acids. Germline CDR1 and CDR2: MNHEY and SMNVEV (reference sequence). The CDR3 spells CASSLLGRGAGGETQYF. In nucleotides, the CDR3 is TGTGCCAGCAGTTTATTGGGGCGGGGGGCAGGGGGAGAGACCCAGTACTTC.

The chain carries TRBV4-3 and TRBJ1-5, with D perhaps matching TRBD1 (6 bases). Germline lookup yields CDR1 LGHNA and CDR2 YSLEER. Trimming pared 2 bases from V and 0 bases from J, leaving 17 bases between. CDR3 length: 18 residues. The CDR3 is CASSQSAVGAYSNQPQHF. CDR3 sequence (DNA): TGCGCCAGCAGCCAAAGTGCGGTGGGGGCGTATAGCAATCAGCCCCAGCATTTT.

CDR3 coding DNA: TGTGCCAGCAGCGCCAAGAGCGGGGGCGGGGCAGATACGCAGTATTTT. It specifies CASSAKSGGGADTQYF. This chain joins TRBV7-2 and TRBJ2-3; 8 bases are a match to TRBD2. Germline V gene data show CDR1 as SGHTA and CDR2 as FQGNSA. V shed 5 bases, J shed 4 bases, and the junction held 11 bases outside the gene matches. There are 16 residues in the CDR3.

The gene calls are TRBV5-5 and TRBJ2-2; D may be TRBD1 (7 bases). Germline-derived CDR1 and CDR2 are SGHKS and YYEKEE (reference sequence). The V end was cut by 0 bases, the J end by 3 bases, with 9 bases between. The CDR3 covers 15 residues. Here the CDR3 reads CASSLAGGYTGELFF. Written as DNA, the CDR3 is TGTGCCAGCAGCTTGGCAGGGGGGTACACCGGGGAGCTGTTTTTT.

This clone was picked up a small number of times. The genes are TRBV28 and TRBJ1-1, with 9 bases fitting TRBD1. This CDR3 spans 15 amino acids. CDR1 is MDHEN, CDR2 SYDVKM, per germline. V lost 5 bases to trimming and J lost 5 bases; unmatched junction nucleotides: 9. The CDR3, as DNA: TGTGCCAGCAGTCCTACAGGGGGCCTATGGACTGAAGCTTTCTTT. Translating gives CASSPTGGLWTEAFF.

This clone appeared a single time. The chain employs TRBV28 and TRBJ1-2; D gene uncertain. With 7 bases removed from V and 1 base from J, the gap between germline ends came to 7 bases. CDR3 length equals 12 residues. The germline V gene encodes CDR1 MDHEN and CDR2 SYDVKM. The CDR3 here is CASISVNYGYTF. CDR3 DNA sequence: TGTGCCAGCATATCAGTTAACTATGGCTACACCTTC.

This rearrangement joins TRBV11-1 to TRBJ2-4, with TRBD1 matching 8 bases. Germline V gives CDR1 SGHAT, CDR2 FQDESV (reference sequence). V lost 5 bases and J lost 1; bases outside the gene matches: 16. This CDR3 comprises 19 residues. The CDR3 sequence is CASSADGPTGGLAKNIQYF. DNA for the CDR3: TGTGCCAGCAGCGCTGACGGGCCTACAGGGGGATTGGCCAAAAACATTCAGTACTTC.

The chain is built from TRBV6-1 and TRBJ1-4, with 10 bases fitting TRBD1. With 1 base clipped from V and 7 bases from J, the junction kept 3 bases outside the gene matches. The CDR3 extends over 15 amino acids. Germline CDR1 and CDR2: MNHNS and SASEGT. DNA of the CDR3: TGTGCCAGCAGTGAAGGGACAGGGGGTTTTGAAAAACTGTTTTTT. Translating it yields CASSEGTGGFEKLFF.

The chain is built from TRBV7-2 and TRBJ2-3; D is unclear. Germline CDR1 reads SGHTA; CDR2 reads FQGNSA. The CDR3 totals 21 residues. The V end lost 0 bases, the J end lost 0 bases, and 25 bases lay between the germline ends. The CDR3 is CASSLAGLTDFPVPSTDTQYF. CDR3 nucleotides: TGTGCCAGCAGCTTAGCTGGGCTGACGGATTTTCCCGTTCCTAGCACAGATACGCAGTATTTT. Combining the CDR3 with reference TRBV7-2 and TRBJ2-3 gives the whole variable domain GAGVSQSPSNKVTEKGKDVELRCDPISGHTALYWYRQSLGQGLEFLIYFQGNSAPDKSGLPSDRFSAERTGGSVSTLTIQRTQQEDSAVYLCASSLAGLTDFPVPSTDTQYFGPGTRLTVL.

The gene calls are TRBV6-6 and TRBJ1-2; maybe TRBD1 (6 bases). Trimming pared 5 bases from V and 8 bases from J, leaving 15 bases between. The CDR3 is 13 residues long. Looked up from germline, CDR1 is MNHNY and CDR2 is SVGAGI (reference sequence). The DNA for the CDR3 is TGTGCCAGCAGTCAAGGGGGGGGCTGGGGCTACACCTTC. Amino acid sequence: CASSQGGGWGYTF.

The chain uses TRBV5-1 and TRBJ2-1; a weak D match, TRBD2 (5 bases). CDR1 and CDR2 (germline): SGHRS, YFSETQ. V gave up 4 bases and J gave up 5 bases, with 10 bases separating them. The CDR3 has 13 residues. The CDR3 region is CASSPDSDNEQFF. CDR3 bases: TGCGCCAGCAGCCCGGACTCGGACAATGAGCAGTTCTTC.

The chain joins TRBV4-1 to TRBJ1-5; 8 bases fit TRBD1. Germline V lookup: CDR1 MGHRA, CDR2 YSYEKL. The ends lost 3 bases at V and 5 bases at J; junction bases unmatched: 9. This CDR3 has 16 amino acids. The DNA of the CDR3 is TGCGCCAGCAGCCACCACGACAGGGGCTCGGATCAGCCCCAGCATTTT. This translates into CASSHHDRGSDQPQHF.

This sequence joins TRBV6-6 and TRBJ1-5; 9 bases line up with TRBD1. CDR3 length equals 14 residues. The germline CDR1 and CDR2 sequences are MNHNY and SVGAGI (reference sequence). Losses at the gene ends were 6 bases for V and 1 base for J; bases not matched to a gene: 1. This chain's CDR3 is CASSGTGSNQPQHF. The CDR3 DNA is TGTGCCAGCAGCGGGACAGGGAGCAATCAGCCCCAGCATTTT.

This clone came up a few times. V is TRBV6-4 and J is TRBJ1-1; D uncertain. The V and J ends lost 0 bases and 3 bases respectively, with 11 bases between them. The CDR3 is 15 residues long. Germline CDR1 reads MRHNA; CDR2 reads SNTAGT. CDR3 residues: CASSDSAEAYTEAFF. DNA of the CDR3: TGTGCCAGCAGTGACTCAGCGGAGGCCTACACTGAAGCTTTCTTT.

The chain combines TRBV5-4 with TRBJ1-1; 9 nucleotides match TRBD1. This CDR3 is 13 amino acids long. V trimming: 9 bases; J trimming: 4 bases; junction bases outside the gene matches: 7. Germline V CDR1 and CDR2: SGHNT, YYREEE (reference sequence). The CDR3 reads CATIPGQGTEAFF. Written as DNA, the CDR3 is TGTGCCACAATACCGGGACAGGGCACTGAAGCTTTCTTT.